These 4 T cell receptor beta chains originate from one sample sequenced in a study of shared clonotypes between healthy human individuals. Clones were read by immunoSEQ multiplex PCR, and TCRdb kept only the in-frame ones, dropping some. The sample contains approximately 740,000 clones, over 65% of which appear only once. Sequencing was carried out using memory CD4+ T cells sorted from blood. Subset defined: CD45RA-negative fraction. The receptor set was obtained from a woman in her thirties in good health.

A remark on this clone: Other DNA sequences in this specimen translate into the identical CDR3. This chain joins TRBV5-5 and TRBJ1-5; D is unresolved. Germline V gene sequence: CDR1 SGHKS, CDR2 YYEKEE (reference sequence). The length of the CDR3 is 14 residues. V dropped 0 bases and J dropped 3 bases, with 7 bases sitting between them. The CDR3 spells CASSLGEINQPQHF. The DNA for the CDR3 is TGTGCCAGCAGCTTGGGGGAGATCAATCAGCCCCAGCATTTT.

V and J are TRBV29-1 and TRBJ1-1; 10 bases are shared with TRBD1. The junction had 7 bases not matched to a gene; V was cut back by 7 bases and J by 5 bases. Germline V CDR1 and CDR2: SQVTM, ANQGSEA. This CDR3 is 13 amino acids long. The CDR3 DNA reads as TGCAGCGCTGGACAGGGGGGTGGGACTGAAGCTTTCTTT. This codes for CSAGQGGGTEAFF. The entire variable domain, with the rest obtained from reference TRBV29-1 and TRBJ1-1, is as follows: SAVISQKPSRDICQRGTSLTIQCQVDSQVTMMFWYRQQPGQSLTLIATANQGSEATYESGFVIDKFPISRPNLTFSTLTVSNMSPEDSSIYLCSAGQGGGTEAFFGQGTRLTVV.

J is TRBJ2-7 and V is TRBV2, with D tentatively TRBD2 (6 bases). Looked up from germline, CDR1 is SNHLY and CDR2 is FYNNEI. V gave up 7 bases and J gave up 5 bases, with 12 bases separating them. This CDR3 region has 12 residues. CDR3 sequence reads: CASNREYHEQYF. The CDR3, as DNA: TGTGCCAGCAACCGGGAGTACCACGAGCAGTACTTC.

The rearrangement uses TRBV5-5 and TRBJ2-6; D gene ambiguous. The CDR3 runs to 16 residues. The germline V gene has CDR1 SGHKS and CDR2 YYEKEE (reference sequence). V gave up 1 base and J gave up 0 bases, with 8 bases separating them. The CDR3 loop is CASSLTATSGANVLTF. The DNA for the CDR3 is TGTGCCAGCAGCTTGACAGCTACCTCTGGGGCCAACGTCCTGACTTTC.